This TCR beta chain was sequenced in a study of blood T cell repertoires in COVID-19 (dated by TCRdb to 2018 to 2020). With respect to the entire study: The collaborator samples originated in the United States, Italy and Spain and spanned the acute and convalescent phases of COVID-19. A freely available public database, intended as a resource for researchers studying the immune response to SARS-CoV-2, is where the repertoires were released. Where available, HLA class I and class II types were taken from metadata supplied by the sample provider and were not determined by assay-based typing. The material from the prospective study consisted of cDNA or gDNA derived from T cells, B-cell-depleted T cells, or PBMCs. The dataset comprised deeply sampled blood TCRbeta repertoires from subjects exposed to, actively infected with, or recovered from COVID-19. The samples were drawn from two sources: the first 160 participants of the ongoing ImmuneRACE study, and 1,200 or so subjects contributed by 6 global collaborators. A de-identified subject ID, COVID-19 status, age in years and sex were almost always included in the sample metadata. The full study reports these points: The quantity of clinical and demographic metadata differed by source and by participant and was supplied without curation.

Whole blood was collected in K2EDTA tubes by collaborating institutions according to the institutions' own protocols. For TCRbeta analysis, collaborators shipped samples in one of three forms: frozen whole blood, isolated PBMCs, or DNA extracted from either of those sample types. The junction shows trimming of 6 bases on V and 5 bases on J, and the gene matches do not reach 7 bases of it. The CDR3 contains 14 residues, cysteine and phenylalanine counted. CDR3 DNA only is kept here, 42 bases in frame from base 1. The germline V gene gives CDR1 as SGHDT and CDR2 as YYEEEE. To note about this clone: Its target antigen remains unknown. Base qualities were left out, and no much larger clone turns up one base away.

TCRbeta CDR3 regions were amplified from genomic DNA using the immunoSEQ Assay, a bias-controlled multiplex PCR. The paper's data handling went like this. The number of nucleated cells in each sample was estimated by amplification of reference gene primers within the assay. Sequence reads were collapsed and filtered to measure the absolute abundance of every unique TCRbeta CDR3 rearrangement. For each sample, productive Simpson clonality was calculated as the square root of Simpson's diversity index over productive rearrangements. TCRdb carries this immuneACCESS record with in-frame sequences only. Its versions omit some clonotypes, under half of them owing to an unresolved V gene in the studies checked, with the rest unexplained. From that table come the V and J calls and clone size; the DNA was used to work out D and trimming. The sample table contains 53,000 or so clones; only one count was recorded for more than 85% of them. The ten largest clones take up 2.5% to 3.5% of the sample.

The rearranged chain carries TRBV5-6 and TRBJ2-3, with TRBD1 matching 9 junction bases. The sequencing input was peripheral blood. The clonotype comes from a human donor in a cohort sampled during active COVID-19. The CDR3 loop reads CASTRDRELDTQYF. At the DNA level, the sequence is TGTGCCAGCACCAGGGACAGGGAATTAGATACGCAGTATTTT. With the rest looked up from the reference TRBV5-6 and TRBJ2-3 genes rather than sequenced, the full variable domain is DAGVTQSPTHLIKTRGQQVTLRCSPKSGHDTVSWYQQALGQGPQFIFQYYEEEERQRGNFPDRFSGHQFPNYSSELNVNALLLGDSALYLCASTRDRELDTQYFGPGTRLTVL.